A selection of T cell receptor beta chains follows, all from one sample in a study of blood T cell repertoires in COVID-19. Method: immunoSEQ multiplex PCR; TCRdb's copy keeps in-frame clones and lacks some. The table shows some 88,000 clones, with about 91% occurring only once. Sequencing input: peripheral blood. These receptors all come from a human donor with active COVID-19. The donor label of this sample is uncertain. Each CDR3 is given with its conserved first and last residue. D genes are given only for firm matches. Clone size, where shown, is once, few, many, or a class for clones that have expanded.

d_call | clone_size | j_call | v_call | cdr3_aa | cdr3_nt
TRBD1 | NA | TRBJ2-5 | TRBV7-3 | CASSLVAGGRETQYF | TGTGCCAGCAGCTTAGTCGCAGGGGGCAGGGAGACCCAGTACTTC
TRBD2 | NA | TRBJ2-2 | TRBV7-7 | CASSLVTSGETLRNTGELFF | TGTGCCAGCAGCTTAGTTACTAGCGGGGAGACCCTAAGGAACACCGGGGAGCTGTTTTTT
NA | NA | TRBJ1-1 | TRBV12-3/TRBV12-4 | CASRDQQDHAFF | TGTGCCAGCAGGGACCAACAGGACCACGCTTTCTTT
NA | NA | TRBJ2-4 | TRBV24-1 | CATSRDSQNIQYF | TGTGCCACCAGTCGGGACTCCCAAAACATTCAGTACTTC
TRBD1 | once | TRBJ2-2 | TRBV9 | CASSVRQGRDGELFF | TGTGCCAGCAGCGTGCGACAGGGTCGGGACGGGGAGCTGTTTTTT
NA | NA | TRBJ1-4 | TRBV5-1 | CASSLVGAGDEKLFF | TGCGCCAGCAGCTTGGTAGGGGCTGGGGATGAAAAACTGTTTTTT
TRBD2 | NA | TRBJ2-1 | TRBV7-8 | CASSLVAGGRDEQFF | TGTGCCAGCAGCTTAGTAGCGGGGGGGAGAGATGAGCAGTTCTTC
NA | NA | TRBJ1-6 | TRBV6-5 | CASSYGGRGNSPLHF | TGTGCCAGCAGTTATGGGGGCAGGGGTAATTCACCCCTCCACTTT
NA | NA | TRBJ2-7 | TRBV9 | CASSPHPPTGSDAYEQYF | TGTGCCAGCAGCCCCCACCCTCCCACAGGGTCGGACGCCTACGAGCAGTACTTC
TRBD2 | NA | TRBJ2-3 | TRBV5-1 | CASSLGPQGGGTDTQYF | TGCGCCAGCAGCTTGGGGCCTCAGGGAGGGGGCACAGATACGCAGTATTTT
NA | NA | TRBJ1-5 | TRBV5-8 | CASSPQGRYQPQHF | TGTGCCAGCAGCCCACAGGGAAGGTATCAGCCCCAGCATTTT
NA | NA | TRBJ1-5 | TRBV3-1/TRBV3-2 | CASSQDPGAGQPQHF | TGTGCCAGCAGCCAAGATCCAGGGGCTGGGCAGCCCCAGCATTTT
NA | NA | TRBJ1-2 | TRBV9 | CASSPSTGTLYGYTF | TGTGCCAGCAGCCCCTCAACTGGGACTCTCTATGGCTACACCTTC
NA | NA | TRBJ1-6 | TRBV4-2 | CASSQAVEYNSPLHF | TGTGCCAGCAGCCAAGCGGTAGAATATAATTCACCCCTCCACTTT
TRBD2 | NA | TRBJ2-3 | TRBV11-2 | CASSSRLAGADTQYF | TGTGCCAGCAGTTCTAGACTAGCGGGGGCAGATACGCAGTATTTT
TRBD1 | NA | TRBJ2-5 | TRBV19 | CASSILTGEETQYF | TGTGCCAGTAGTATCCTGACAGGGGAAGAGACCCAGTACTTC
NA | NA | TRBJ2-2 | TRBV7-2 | CASSALVAGELFF | TGTGCCAGCAGCGCCCTAGTGGCCGGGGAGCTGTTTTTT
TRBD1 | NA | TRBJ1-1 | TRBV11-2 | CASSIRDRGTEAFF | TGTGCCAGCAGCATCCGGGACAGGGGCACTGAAGCTTTCTTT
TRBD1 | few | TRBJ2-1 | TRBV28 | CATRTGVNEQFF | TGTGCCACCAGGACAGGGGTTAATGAGCAGTTCTTC
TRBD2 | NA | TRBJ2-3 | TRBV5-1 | CASSTPFRTSGGGTDTQYF | TGCGCCAGCAGCACCCCGTTTCGGACTAGCGGGGGGGGAACAGATACGCAGTATTTT
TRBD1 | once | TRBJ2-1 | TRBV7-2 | CASSVVGQGPYNEQFF | TGTGCCAGCAGCGTAGTGGGACAGGGGCCCTACAATGAGCAGTTCTTC
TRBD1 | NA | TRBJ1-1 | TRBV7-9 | CASSLGQGIEAFF | TGTGCCAGCAGCTTAGGACAGGGGATTGAAGCTTTCTTT
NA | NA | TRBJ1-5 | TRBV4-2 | CASSQEDTVNQPQHF | TGTGCCAGCAGCCAAGAGGACACAGTCAATCAGCCCCAGCATTTT
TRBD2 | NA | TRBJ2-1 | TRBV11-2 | CASSYTAGGGPHNEQFF | TGTGCCAGCAGCTATACCGCCGGGGGGGGGCCCCACAATGAGCAGTTCTTC
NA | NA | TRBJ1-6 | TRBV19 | CASTTNVFGALHF | TGTGCCAGTACCACGAACGTCTTCGGGGCCCTCCACTTT
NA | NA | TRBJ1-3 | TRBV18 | CASSLAGEAPGNTIYF | TGTGCCAGCTCACTCGCGGGGGAGGCCCCTGGAAACACCATATATTTT
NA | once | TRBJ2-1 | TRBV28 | CASSFFPDEQFF | TGTGCCAGCAGTTTTTTCCCGGATGAGCAGTTCTTC
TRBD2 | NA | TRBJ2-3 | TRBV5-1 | CASSQQGGGTPSTDTQYF | TGCGCCAGCAGCCAGCAAGGCGGGGGGACGCCTAGCACAGATACGCAGTATTTT
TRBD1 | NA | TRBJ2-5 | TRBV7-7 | CASSSGAGGSETQYF | TGTGCTAGCAGCTCGGGGGCAGGGGGCTCGGAGACCCAGTACTTC
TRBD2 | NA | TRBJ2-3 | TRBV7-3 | CASSLMGLAAISPNTQYF | TGTGCCAGCAGCTTAATGGGACTAGCGGCCATTTCACCTAATACGCAGTATTTT
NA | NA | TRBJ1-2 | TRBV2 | CASSDDLYINYGYTF | TGTGCCAGCAGTGATGATTTATACATAAACTATGGCTACACCTTC
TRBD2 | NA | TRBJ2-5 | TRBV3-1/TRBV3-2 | CASSQVGGAQETQYF | TGTGCCAGCAGCCAAGTCGGGGGGGCCCAGGAGACCCAGTACTTC
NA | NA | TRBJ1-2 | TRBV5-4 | CATNSGFNYGYTF | TGTGCCACCAATTCAGGGTTCAACTATGGCTACACCTTC
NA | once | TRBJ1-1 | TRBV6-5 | CASSYSASGVAEAFF | TGTGCCAGCAGTTACTCAGCTTCAGGGGTCGCTGAAGCTTTCTTT
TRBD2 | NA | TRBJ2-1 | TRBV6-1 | CASSGNLGGRINNEQFF | TGTGCCAGCAGTGGCAACCTGGGAGGGAGGATCAACAATGAGCAGTTCTTC
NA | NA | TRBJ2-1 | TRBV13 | CASSGESSYNEQFF | TGTGCCAGCAGCGGGGAGAGCTCCTACAATGAGCAGTTCTTC
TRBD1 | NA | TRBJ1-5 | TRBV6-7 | CASRGTGAPFAYSNQPQHF | TGTGCCAGCAGAGGGACAGGGGCGCCCTTCGCGTATAGCAATCAGCCCCAGCATTTT
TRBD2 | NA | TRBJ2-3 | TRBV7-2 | CAGSGGAADTQYF | TGTGCCGGTAGCGGGGGGGCCGCAGATACGCAGTATTTT
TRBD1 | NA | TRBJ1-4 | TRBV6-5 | CASTETGGGEKLFF | TGTGCCAGCACAGAGACAGGGGGTGGGGAAAAACTGTTTTTT
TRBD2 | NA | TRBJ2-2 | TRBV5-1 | CASSLEGTSGGNTGELFF | TGCGCCAGCAGCTTGGAAGGGACTAGCGGGGGGAACACCGGGGAGCTGTTTTTT
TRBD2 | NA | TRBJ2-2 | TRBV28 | CASSFPTSGANTGELFF | TGTGCCAGCAGTTTCCCGACTAGCGGAGCGAACACCGGGGAGCTGTTTTTT
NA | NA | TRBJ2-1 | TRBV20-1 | CSASWTIHEQFF | TGCAGTGCTAGTTGGACTATCCATGAGCAGTTCTTC
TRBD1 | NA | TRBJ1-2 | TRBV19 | CASSITGQPNYGYTF | TGTGCCAGTAGTATAACGGGACAGCCTAACTATGGCTACACCTTC
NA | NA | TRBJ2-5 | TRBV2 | CASRVGTLEETQYF | TGTGCCAGTAGGGTAGGGACATTGGAAGAGACCCAGTACTTC
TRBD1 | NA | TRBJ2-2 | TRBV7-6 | CASSKQTGEMSVDTGELFF | TGTGCCAGCAGTAAACAGACAGGGGAAATGAGTGTGGACACCGGGGAGCTGTTTTTT
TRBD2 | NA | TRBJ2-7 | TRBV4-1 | CASSHPTSGAYEQYF | TGCGCCAGCAGCCACCCAACTAGCGGGGCCTACGAGCAGTACTTC
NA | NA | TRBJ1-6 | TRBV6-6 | CASRDRRYNSPLHF | TGTGCCAGCAGAGACAGGAGATATAATTCACCCCTCCACTTT
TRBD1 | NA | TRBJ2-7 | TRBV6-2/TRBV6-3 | CASSSGQGVISYEQYF | TGTGCCAGCAGTTCGGGACAGGGGGTCATATCCTACGAGCAGTACTTC
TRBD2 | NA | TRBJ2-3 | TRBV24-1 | CATSDPRLAGGPSTDTQYF | TGTGCCACCAGTGATCCTCGACTAGCGGGGGGTCCTAGCACAGATACGCAGTATTTT
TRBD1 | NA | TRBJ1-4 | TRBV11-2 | CASSHDGMTGGGEKLFF | TGTGCCAGCAGCCATGATGGAATGACAGGGGGCGGTGAAAAACTGTTTTTT
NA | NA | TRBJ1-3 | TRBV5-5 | CASSLDSASGNTIYF | TGTGCCAGCAGCCTCGACAGCGCCTCTGGAAACACCATATATTTT
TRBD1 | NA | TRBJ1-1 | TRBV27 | CASSLSPGGLNTEAFF | TGTGCCAGCAGTTTATCCCCAGGGGGCTTGAACACTGAAGCTTTCTTT
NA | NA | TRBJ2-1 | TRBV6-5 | CASTPTRSNEQFF | TGTGCCAGCACCCCAACTAGATCGAATGAGCAGTTCTTC
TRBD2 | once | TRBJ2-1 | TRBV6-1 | CASSEAALTSGGRWAYNEQFF | TGTGCCAGCAGTGAAGCGGCTCTCACTAGCGGGGGGCGCTGGGCCTACAATGAGCAGTTCTTC
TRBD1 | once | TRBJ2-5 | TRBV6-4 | CASSDSIGTWGLAGGEETQYF | TGTGCCAGCAGTGACTCGATTGGAACTTGGGGCCTGGCAGGGGGCGAAGAGACCCAGTACTTC
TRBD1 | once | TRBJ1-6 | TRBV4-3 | CASSEGTGRYSPLHF | TGCGCCAGCAGCGAGGGGACAGGCCGATATTCACCCCTCCACTTT
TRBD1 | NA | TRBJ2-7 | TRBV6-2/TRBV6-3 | CASSLPPGQIHYEQYF | TGTGCCAGCAGTTTACCCCCGGGACAGATTCACTACGAGCAGTACTTC
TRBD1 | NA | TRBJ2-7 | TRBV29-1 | CSVGGTGGKYEQYF | TGCAGCGTTGGGGGGACAGGGGGAAAATACGAGCAGTACTTC
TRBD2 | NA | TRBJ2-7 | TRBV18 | CASSILAGIDEQYF | TGTGCCAGCTCGATACTAGCGGGGATCGACGAGCAGTACTTC